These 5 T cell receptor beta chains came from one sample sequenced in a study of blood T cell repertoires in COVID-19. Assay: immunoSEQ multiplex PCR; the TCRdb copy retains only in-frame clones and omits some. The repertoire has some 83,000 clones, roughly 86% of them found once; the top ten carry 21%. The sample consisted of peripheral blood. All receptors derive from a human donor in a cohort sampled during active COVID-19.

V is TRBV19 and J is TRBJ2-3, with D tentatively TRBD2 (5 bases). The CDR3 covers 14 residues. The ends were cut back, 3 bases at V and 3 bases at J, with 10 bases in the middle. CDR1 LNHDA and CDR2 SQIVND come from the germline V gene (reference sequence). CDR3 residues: CASSMREATDTQYF. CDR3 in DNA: TGTGCCAGTAGTATGAGGGAAGCTACAGATACGCAGTATTTT.

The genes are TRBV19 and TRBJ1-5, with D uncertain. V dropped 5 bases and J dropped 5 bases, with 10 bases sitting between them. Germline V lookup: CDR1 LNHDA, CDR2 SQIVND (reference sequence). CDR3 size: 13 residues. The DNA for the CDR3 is TGTGCCAGTAGTCCGTCCCTTGATCAGCCCCAGCATTTT. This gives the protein CASSPSLDQPQHF.

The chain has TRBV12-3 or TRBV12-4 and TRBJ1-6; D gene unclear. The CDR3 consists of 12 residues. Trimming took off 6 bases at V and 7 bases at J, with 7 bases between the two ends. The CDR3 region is CASSPSNSPLHF. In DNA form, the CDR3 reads TGTGCCAGCAGCCCCTCCAATTCACCCCTCCACTTT.

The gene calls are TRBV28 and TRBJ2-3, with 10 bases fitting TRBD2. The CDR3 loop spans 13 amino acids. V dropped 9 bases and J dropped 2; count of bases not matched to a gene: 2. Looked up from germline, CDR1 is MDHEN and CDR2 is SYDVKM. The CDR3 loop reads CASSGGSTDTQYF. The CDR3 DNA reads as TGTGCCAGTAGCGGGGGGTCCACAGATACGCAGTATTTT.

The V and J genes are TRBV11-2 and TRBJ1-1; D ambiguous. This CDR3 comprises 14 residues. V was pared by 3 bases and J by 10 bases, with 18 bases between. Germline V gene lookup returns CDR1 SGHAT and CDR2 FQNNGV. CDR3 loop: CASSFSATVSGAFF. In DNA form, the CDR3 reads TGTGCCAGCAGCTTTTCCGCGACTGTTTCTGGAGCTTTCTTT.